These 18 T cell receptor beta chains originate from one sample sequenced in a study of cytomegalovirus exposure and HLA in healthy donors. Amplification used 60 Vbeta primers and 13 Jbeta primers. The data were produced by immunoSEQ multiplex PCR, yet TCRdb's version contains in-frame clones alone and is incomplete. In all, the sample yields about 110,000 clones. Sequencing was carried out using PBMCs. The receptors were sampled from a man between 45 and 60 years old in good health and CMV-seronegative.

The chain recombines TRBV7-2 with TRBJ1-4; 8 nucleotides line up with TRBD1. Germline CDR1 and CDR2: SGHTA and FQGNSA. V was pared by 5 bases and J by 11 bases, with 7 bases of the junction left unmatched. The CDR3 totals 13 residues. Here the CDR3 DNA reads TGTGCCAGCAGCCCAACCCGACAGGGGAAACTGTTTTTT. Its translation is CASSPTRQGKLFF.

V is TRBV5-6 and J is TRBJ1-2, with unresolved D. V was clipped by 4 bases and J by 2 bases, with 3 bases between them. Germline loops: CDR1 SGHDT, CDR2 YYEEEE. The CDR3 length is 11 residues. CDR3 nucleotide sequence: TGTGCCAGCAGCCGGAACTATGGCTACACCTTC. It is translated as CASSRNYGYTF.

The V call is TRBV5-1, the J call TRBJ1-4, with D maybe TRBD1 (6 bases). This CDR3 region has 16 residues. CDR1 is SGHRS, CDR2 YFSETQ, per germline. The V end lost 4 bases, the J end lost 6 bases, and 19 bases lay between the germline ends. This CDR3 reads CASSPRQAAGDEKLFF. The CDR3 region has the DNA TGCGCCAGCAGCCCGAGACAGGCCGCGGGAGATGAAAAACTGTTTTTT.

The rearrangement uses TRBV6-5 and TRBJ2-7; 11 nucleotides agree with TRBD1. The CDR3 loop spans 15 amino acids. Germline CDR1 MNHEY, CDR2 SVGAGI. The trim removed 4 bases at V and 9 bases at J, leaving 11 bases unmatched. The CDR3 region is CASSSGRDRGSRQYF. The CDR3 DNA reads TGTGCCAGCAGTTCCGGACGGGACAGGGGGTCACGGCAGTACTTC.

The genes are TRBV5-1 and TRBJ2-6, with 8 positions matching TRBD1. Germline values: CDR1 SGHRS, CDR2 YFSETQ. V lost 4 bases, J lost 1 base, and 7 bases stayed unmatched. The CDR3 contains 17 residues. The CDR3 loop reads CASSDRTGNSGANVLTF. CDR3 DNA: TGCGCCAGCAGCGACCGGACAGGGAATTCTGGGGCCAACGTCCTGACTTTC.

The J gene is TRBJ2-4, the V gene TRBV29-1; D uncertain. V lost 5 bases and J lost 9, with 8 bases in between. The CDR3 is made up of 10 amino acids. Per germline, CDR1 SQVTM and CDR2 ANQGSEA. CDR3 region: CSVSEGIQYF. The CDR3 DNA follows: TGCAGCGTTAGCGAAGGCATTCAGTACTTC.

The chain has TRBV7-2 and TRBJ2-5, with TRBD2 identical over 8 bases. This CDR3 has 15 amino acids. The J segment lost 6 bases and the V segment lost 7 bases, leaving 13 bases of the junction unmatched. Germline CDR1 and CDR2: SGHTA and FQGNSA. The CDR3 spells CASTTGTSTRQTQYF. The DNA of the CDR3 is TGTGCCAGCACCACCGGGACTAGTACCCGGCAGACCCAGTACTTC.

The chain uses TRBV7-9 and TRBJ2-7; TRBD2 matches at 9 bases. CDR1 is SEHNR, CDR2 FQNEAQ, per germline (reference sequence). V was pared by 1 base and J by 6 bases, with 7 bases of the junction left unmatched. CDR3 length: 15 residues. The CDR3 spells CASSLGLAGGCEQYF. DNA of the CDR3: TGTGCCAGCAGCTTAGGTCTGGCGGGGGGGTGCGAGCAGTACTTC.

The chain has TRBV9 and TRBJ2-1; the match to TRBD2 covers 13 bases. Losses at the gene ends were 4 bases for V and 1 base for J; bases not matched to a gene: 2. This CDR3 spans 16 amino acids. Germline V gene lookup returns CDR1 SGDLS and CDR2 YYNGEE. CDR3 sequence (DNA): TGTGCCAGCAGCCAGACTAGCGGGGGGTCCTACAATGAGCAGTTCTTC. Translation: CASSQTSGGSYNEQFF.

The V gene is TRBV18, the J gene TRBJ1-1; unclear D gene. The V end was cut by 2 bases, the J end by 4 bases, with 11 bases between. The CDR3 is 14 residues long. CDR1 KGHSH and CDR2 LQKENI come from the germline V gene. The CDR3 sequence is CASSPTRVGTEAFF. In DNA, the CDR3 is TGTGCCAGCTCACCAACGAGGGTGGGCACTGAAGCTTTCTTT. Full variable domain (rest looked up from reference TRBV18 and TRBJ1-1): NAGVMQNPRHLVRRRGQEARLRCSPMKGHSHVYWYRQLPEEGLKFMVYLQKENIIDESGMPKERFSAEFPKEGPSILRIQQVVRGDSAAYFCASSPTRVGTEAFFGQGTRLTVV.

The genes are TRBV11-3 and TRBJ2-7, with 11 bases that match TRBD2. The trim removed 1 base at V and 3 bases at J, leaving 2 bases unmatched. The CDR3 has 15 residues. Germline values: CDR1 SGHNT, CDR2 YENEEA. The CDR3 region is CASSLGGLAVYEQYF. The CDR3, as DNA: TGTGCCAGCAGCTTAGGGGGACTAGCGGTCTACGAGCAGTACTTC.

V is TRBV5-4 and J is TRBJ2-3; 9 bases are shared with TRBD1. V dropped 3 bases and J dropped 0; count of bases not matched to a gene: 2. The CDR3 runs to 15 residues. Germline V CDR1 and CDR2: SGHNT, YYREEE (reference sequence). The DNA for the CDR3 is TGTGCCAGCAGCTCGACAGGGGGTAGCACAGATACGCAGTATTTT. This codes for CASSSTGGSTDTQYF.

The chain has TRBV4-3 and TRBJ2-7; maybe TRBD1 (6 bases). The germline V gene has CDR1 LGHNA and CDR2 YSLEER. The CDR3 length is 16 residues. Trimming cost V 1 base and J 0 bases, with 13 bases left between them. The CDR3 protein is CASSQVATGDSYEQYF. Here the CDR3 DNA reads TGCGCCAGCAGCCAAGTGGCGACAGGAGACTCCTACGAGCAGTACTTC.

This sequence joins TRBV10-3 and TRBJ2-3; TRBD2 matches at 7 bases. Trimming cost V 6 bases and J 2 bases; bases outside gene matches: 11. From germline, CDR1 is ENHRY and CDR2 SYGVKD. The CDR3 has 16 residues. In DNA, the CDR3 is TGTGCCATCAGGGCCGGGACTATCACACTCACAGATACGCAGTATTTT. It translates to CAIRAGTITLTDTQYF.

The chain links TRBV4-3 to TRBJ1-2; TRBD1 agrees at 9 bases. V lost 0 bases to trimming and J lost 7 bases; unmatched junction nucleotides: 6. This CDR3 is 15 amino acids long. Looked up from germline, CDR1 is LGHNA and CDR2 is YSLEER. This chain's CDR3 is CASSQEPGQGAGYTF. The CDR3 nucleotides read TGCGCCAGCAGCCAAGAGCCGGGACAGGGAGCTGGCTACACCTTC.

This sequence joins TRBV6-5 and TRBJ2-7, with 8 bases fitting TRBD2. This CDR3 has 14 amino acids. V lost 6 bases to trimming and J lost 1 base; unmatched junction nucleotides: 5. CDR1 and CDR2 from the germline V gene are MNHEY and SVGAGI. The CDR3 sequence is CASRPTSESYEQYF. CDR3 nucleotide sequence: TGTGCCAGCAGACCGACTAGCGAGTCCTACGAGCAGTACTTC.

The V gene is TRBV12-5, the J gene TRBJ1-2; 8 bases agree with TRBD1. CDR1 LGHNT and CDR2 FRNRAP come from the germline V gene. This CDR3 is 15 amino acids long. V lost 5 bases, J lost 7 bases, and 12 bases stayed unmatched. CDR3 in DNA: TGTGCTAGTGGTCGAGCTATGGACAGGGTAGGTGGCTACACCTTC. Translated, it gives CASGRAMDRVGGYTF.

The gene calls are TRBV4-3 and TRBJ2-7, with TRBD1 as a possible D gene (6 bases). The CDR3 spans 14 residues. The V end lost 0 bases, the J end lost 13 bases, and 19 bases lay between the germline ends. Germline CDR1 is LGHNA and CDR2 is YSLEER. CDR3 loop: CASSQDRWTALTYF. Written as DNA, the CDR3 is TGCGCCAGCAGCCAAGATCGGTGGACAGCCCTTACTTACTTC.